This T cell receptor beta chain was recovered during a study of cytomegalovirus exposure and HLA in healthy donors. Across the study: Early released data had tens of millions of unique TCRs, all coming from HLA-typed donors.

Study results and limitations: Later analysis revealed greater clonal expansion in HLA-associated TCR beta chains than in equally common others. Specificity for CMV antigens was confirmed in vitro for a few of the CMV-associated chains. Among donors in an Asian-associated ancestry cluster, a later analysis reportedly found fewer N-insertions than the roughly 700-donor mean.

Worth noting for this clone: Its antigen is still unknown.

The PCR employed 60 Vbeta primers together with 13 Jbeta primers. TCRdb's copy holds only in-frame clones and misses some; the assay was immunoSEQ multiplex PCR. This table holds around 150,000 clones, roughly 80% found once. Trimming removed 3 bases at V and 2 bases at J, with 8 bases between. Germline V gene sequence: CDR1 SGHNT, CDR2 YYREEE (reference sequence). CDR3 size: 13 residues. The sample taken for sequencing was PBMCs. V and J are TRBV5-4 and TRBJ1-2; D remains unclear. This TCR was sampled from a man under 40 in good health and CMV-seropositive. CDR3 sequence: CASSYQANYGYTF. The CDR3 coding sequence is TGTGCCAGCAGCTATCAGGCGAACTATGGCTACACCTTC.